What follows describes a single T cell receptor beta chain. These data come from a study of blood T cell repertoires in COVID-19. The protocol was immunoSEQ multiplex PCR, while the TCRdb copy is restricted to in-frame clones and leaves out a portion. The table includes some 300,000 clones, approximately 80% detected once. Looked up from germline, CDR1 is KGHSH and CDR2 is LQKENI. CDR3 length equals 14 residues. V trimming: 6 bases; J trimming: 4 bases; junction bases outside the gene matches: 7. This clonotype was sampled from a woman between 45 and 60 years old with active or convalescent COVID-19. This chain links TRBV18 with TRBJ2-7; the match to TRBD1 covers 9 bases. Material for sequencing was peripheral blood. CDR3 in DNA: TGTGCCAGCTCGGAGGGACAGGGTTTTTACGAGCAGTACTTC. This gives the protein CASSEGQGFYEQYF. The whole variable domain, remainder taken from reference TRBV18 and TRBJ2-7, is NAGVMQNPRHLVRRRGQEARLRCSPMKGHSHVYWYRQLPEEGLKFMVYLQKENIIDESGMPKERFSAEFPKEGPSILRIQQVVRGDSAAYFCASSEGQGFYEQYFGPGTRLTVT.